This T cell receptor beta chain was sequenced for a study of blood T cell repertoires in COVID-19. The data were produced by immunoSEQ multiplex PCR, yet TCRdb's version contains in-frame clones alone and is incomplete. The table shows about 130,000 clones, with approximately 84% occurring only once. The CDR3 covers 13 residues. The ends were cut back, 5 bases at V and 4 bases at J, with 8 bases in the middle. The clonotype originates from a woman aged 25-40 years who had recovered from COVID-19. The chain employs TRBV12-3 or TRBV12-4 and TRBJ2-2; D ambiguous. The sample comprised peripheral blood. CDR3: CASSPTFTGELFF. In DNA, the CDR3 is TGTGCCAGCAGTCCCACTTTCACCGGGGAGCTGTTTTTT.